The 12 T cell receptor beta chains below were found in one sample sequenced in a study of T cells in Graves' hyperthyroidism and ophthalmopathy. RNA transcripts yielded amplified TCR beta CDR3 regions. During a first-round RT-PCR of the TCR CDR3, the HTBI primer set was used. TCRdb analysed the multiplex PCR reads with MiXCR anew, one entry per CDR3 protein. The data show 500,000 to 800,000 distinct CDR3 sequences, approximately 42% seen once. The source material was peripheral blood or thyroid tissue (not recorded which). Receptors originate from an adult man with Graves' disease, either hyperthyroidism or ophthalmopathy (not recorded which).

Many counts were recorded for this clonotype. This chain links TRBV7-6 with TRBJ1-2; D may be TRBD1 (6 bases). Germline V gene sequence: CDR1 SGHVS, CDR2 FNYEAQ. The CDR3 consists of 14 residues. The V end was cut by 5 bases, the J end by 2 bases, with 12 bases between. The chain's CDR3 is CASSAGVLNYGYTF. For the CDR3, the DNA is TGTGCCAGCAGCGCAGGGGTTTTGAACTATGGCTACACCTTC.

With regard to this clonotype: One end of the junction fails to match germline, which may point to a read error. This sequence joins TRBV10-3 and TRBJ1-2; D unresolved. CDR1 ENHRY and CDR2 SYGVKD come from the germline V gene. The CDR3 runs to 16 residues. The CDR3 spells CASSYGSGKANYGYTF. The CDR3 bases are TGTGCCAGCAGTTATGGGTCCGGAAAAGCTAACTATGGCTACACCTTC.

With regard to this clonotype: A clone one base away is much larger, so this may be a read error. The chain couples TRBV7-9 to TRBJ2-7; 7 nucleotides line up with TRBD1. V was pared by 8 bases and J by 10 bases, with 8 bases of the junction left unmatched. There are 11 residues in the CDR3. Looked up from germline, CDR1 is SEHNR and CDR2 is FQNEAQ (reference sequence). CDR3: CASRRDSGQYF. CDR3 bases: TGTGCCAGCCGCCGGGACAGTGGCCAGTACTTC.

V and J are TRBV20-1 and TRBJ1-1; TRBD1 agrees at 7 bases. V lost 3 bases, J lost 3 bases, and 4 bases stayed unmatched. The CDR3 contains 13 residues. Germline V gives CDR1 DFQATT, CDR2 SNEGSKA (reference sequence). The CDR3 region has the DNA TGCAGTGCTAGTACAGGGGATTACACTGAAGCTTTCTTT. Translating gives CSASTGDYTEAFF.

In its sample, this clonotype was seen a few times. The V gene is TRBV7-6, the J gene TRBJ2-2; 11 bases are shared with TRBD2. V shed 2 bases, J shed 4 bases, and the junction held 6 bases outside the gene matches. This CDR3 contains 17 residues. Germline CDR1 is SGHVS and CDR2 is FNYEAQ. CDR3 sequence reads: CASSLFPGTSGTGELFF. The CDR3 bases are TGTGCCAGCAGCTTATTCCCCGGGACTAGCGGCACCGGGGAGCTGTTTTTT.

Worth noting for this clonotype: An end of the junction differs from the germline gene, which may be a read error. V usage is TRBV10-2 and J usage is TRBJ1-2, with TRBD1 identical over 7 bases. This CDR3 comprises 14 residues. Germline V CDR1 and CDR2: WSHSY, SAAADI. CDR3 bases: TGTGCCAGCAGCCAAACGACAGGGAGCTATGGCTACACCTTC. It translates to CASSQTTGSYGYTF.

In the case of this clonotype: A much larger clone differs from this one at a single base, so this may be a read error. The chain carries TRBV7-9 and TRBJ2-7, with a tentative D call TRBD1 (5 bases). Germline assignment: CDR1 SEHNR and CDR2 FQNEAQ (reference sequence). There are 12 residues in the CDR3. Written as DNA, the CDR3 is TGTGCCAGCAGAGACAGCGCCTACGAGCACTACTTC. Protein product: CASRDSAYEHYF.

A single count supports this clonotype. CDR3 DNA: TGTGCCACCAGTGAAACAGGGAGAGGGAGGACTGAAGCTTTCTTT. The encoded protein is CATSETGRGRTEAFF. This rearrangement joins TRBV24-1 to TRBJ1-1; D may be TRBD1 (6 bases). The CDR3 is 15 residues long. Germline V gene lookup returns CDR1 KGHDR and CDR2 SFDVKD. V lost 4 bases and J lost 5, with 16 bases in between.

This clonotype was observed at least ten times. This CDR3 is CASVDRIYGYTF. CDR3 in DNA: TGTGCCAGCGTAGACAGGATCTATGGCTACACCTTC. The chain joins TRBV2 to TRBJ1-2, with a possible D match to TRBD1 (6 bases). There are 12 residues in the CDR3. Germline CDR1 SNHLY, CDR2 FYNNEI. V was clipped by 8 bases and J by 4 bases, with 11 bases between them.

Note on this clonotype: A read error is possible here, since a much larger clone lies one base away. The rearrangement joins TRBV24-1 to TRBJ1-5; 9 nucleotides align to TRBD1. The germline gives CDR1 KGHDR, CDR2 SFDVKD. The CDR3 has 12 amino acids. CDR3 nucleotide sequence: TGTGCCACCCGTGAATCCGGGACAGGGAAGCATTTT. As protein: CATRESGTGKHF.

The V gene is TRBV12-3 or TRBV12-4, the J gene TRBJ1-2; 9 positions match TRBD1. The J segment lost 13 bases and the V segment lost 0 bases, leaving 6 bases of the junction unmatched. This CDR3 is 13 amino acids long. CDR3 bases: TGTGCCAGCAGTTTAGCCCCGGGACAGGGTGGCACCTTC. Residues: CASSLAPGQGGTF.

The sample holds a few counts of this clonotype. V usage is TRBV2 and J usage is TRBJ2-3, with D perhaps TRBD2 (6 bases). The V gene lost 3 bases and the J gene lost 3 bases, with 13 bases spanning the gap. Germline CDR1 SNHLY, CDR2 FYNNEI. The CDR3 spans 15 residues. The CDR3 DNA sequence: TGTGCCAGCAGTGATTCGGGGAGGAGAACAGATACGCAGTATTTT. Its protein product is CASSDSGRRTDTQYF.